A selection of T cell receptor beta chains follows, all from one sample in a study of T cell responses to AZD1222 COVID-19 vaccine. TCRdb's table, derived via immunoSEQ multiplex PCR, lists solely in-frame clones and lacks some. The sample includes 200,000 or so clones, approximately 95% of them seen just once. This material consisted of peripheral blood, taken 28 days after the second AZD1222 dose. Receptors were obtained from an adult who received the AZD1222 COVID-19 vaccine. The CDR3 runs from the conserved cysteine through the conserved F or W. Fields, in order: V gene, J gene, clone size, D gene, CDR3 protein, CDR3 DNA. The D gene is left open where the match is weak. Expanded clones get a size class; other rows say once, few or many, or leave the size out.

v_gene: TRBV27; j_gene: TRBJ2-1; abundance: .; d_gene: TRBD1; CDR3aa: CASSPLGQGYNEQFF; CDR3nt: TGTGCCAGCAGTCCTTTGGGACAGGGGTACAATGAGCAGTTCTTC
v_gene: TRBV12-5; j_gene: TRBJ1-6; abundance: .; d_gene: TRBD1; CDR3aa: CASGLVLGQGGSPLHF; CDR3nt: TGTGCTAGTGGTTTGGTATTGGGACAGGGGGGATCACCCCTCCACTTT
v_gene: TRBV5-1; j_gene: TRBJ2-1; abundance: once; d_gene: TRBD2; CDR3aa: CASSPGGLSYNEQFF; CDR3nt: TGCGCCAGCAGCCCGGGGGGGCTTTCCTACAATGAGCAGTTCTTC
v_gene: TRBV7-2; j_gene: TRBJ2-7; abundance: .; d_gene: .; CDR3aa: CASSFPTYEQYF; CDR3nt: TGTGCCAGCAGCTTTCCCACCTACGAGCAGTACTTC
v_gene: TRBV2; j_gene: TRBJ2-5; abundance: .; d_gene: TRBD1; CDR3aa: CASPGGPGETQYF; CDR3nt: TGTGCCAGCCCAGGGGGACCGGGGGAGACCCAGTACTTC
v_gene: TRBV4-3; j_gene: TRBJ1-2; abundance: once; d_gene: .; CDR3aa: CASSQDNGPVNYGYTF; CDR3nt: TGCGCCAGCAGCCAAGATAACGGGCCCGTTAACTATGGCTACACCTTC
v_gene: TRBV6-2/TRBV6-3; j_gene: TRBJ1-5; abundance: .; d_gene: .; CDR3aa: CASSVRDANSNQPQHF; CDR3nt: TGTGCCAGCAGTGTCCGGGACGCCAATAGCAATCAGCCCCAGCATTTT
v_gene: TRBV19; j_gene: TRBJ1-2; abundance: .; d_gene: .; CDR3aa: CASSIDGESNYGYTF; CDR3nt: TGTGCCAGTAGTATAGACGGGGAGTCTAACTATGGCTACACCTTC
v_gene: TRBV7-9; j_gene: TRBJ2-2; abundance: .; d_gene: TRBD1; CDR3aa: CASSPMGQGSMVTGELFF; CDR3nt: TGTGCCAGCAGCCCGATGGGACAGGGGTCTATGGTGACCGGGGAGCTGTTTTTT
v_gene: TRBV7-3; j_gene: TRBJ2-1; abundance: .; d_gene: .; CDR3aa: CASSQWDTEDQDNEQFF; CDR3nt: TGTGCCAGCAGCCAGTGGGACACGGAAGACCAAGACAATGAGCAGTTCTTC
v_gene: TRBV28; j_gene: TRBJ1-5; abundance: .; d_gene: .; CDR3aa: CASSPPGQPQHF; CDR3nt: TGTGCCAGCAGTCCCCCCGGTCAGCCCCAGCATTTT
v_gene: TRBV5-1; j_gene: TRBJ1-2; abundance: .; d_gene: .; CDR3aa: CASSSNHPPGGYTF; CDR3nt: TGCGCCAGCAGCTCGAACCACCCCCCGGGTGGCTACACCTTC
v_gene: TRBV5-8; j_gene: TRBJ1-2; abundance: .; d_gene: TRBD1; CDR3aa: CASSHNDRVGGYTF; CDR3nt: TGTGCCAGCAGCCATAACGACAGGGTTGGGGGCTACACCTTC
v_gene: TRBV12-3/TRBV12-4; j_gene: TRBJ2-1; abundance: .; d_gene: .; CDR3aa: CASSLYSIGEQFF; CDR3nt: TGTGCCAGCAGTTTATATAGCATCGGTGAGCAGTTCTTC
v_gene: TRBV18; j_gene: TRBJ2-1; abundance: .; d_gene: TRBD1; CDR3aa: CASSPSRQGSDEQFF; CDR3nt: TGTGCCAGCTCACCTTCGAGACAGGGATCCGATGAGCAGTTCTTC
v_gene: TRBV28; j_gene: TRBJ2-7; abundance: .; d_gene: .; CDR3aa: CASTYWGQGYRYEQYF; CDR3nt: TGTGCCAGCACCTACTGGGGGCAGGGGTATAGATACGAGCAGTACTTC
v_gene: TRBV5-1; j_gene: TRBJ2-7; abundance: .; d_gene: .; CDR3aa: CASSLDPGLVAYEQYF; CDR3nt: TGCGCCAGCAGCTTGGATCCGGGGCTGGTCGCCTACGAGCAGTACTTC
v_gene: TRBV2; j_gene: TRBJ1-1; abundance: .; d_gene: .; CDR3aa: CASSEGYAFF; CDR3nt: TGTGCCAGCAGTGAAGGATATGCTTTCTTT
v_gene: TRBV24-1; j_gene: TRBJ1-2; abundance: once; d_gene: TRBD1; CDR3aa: CATSGTGRGYTF; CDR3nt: TGTGCCACCTCCGGGACAGGGCGCGGCTACACCTTC
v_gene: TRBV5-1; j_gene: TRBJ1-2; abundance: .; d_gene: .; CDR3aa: CASSLATGSNYGYTF; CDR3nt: TGCGCCAGCAGCTTGGCGACAGGATCTAACTATGGCTACACCTTC
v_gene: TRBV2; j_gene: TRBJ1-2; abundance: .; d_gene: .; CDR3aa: CASREGTENYGYTF; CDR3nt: TGTGCCAGCAGGGAGGGGACGGAGAACTATGGCTACACCTTC
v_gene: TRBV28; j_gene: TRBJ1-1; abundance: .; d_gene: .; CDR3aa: CASSPPDTRARGEAFF; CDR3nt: TGTGCCAGCAGCCCACCCGACACAAGGGCCAGGGGTGAAGCTTTCTTT
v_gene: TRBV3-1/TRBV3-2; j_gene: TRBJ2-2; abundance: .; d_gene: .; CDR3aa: CASSRPLENTGELFF; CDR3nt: TGTGCCAGCAGCCGACCACTAGAGAACACCGGGGAGCTGTTTTTT
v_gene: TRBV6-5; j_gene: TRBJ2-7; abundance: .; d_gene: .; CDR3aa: CASSRTASSSYEQYF; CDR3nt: TGTGCCAGCTCCCGGACCGCTTCCTCCTCCTACGAGCAGTACTTC
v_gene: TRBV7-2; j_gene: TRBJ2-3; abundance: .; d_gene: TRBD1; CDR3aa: CASSFTGGAVTDTQYF; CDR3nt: TGTGCCAGCAGCTTTACAGGGGGCGCGGTGACAGATACGCAGTATTTT
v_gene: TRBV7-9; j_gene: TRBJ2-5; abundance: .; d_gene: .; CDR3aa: CASSFGLNSPQETQYF; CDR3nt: TGTGCCAGCAGCTTCGGGTTGAACTCACCGCAAGAGACCCAGTACTTC
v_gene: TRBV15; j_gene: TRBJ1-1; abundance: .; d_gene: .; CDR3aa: CATSREGLPEAFF; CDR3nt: TGTGCCACCAGCAGAGAGGGTTTACCTGAAGCTTTCTTT
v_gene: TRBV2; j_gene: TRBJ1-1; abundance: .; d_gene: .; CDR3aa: CASSDLGGTEAFF; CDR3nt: TGTGCCAGCAGCGACCTAGGGGGCACTGAAGCTTTCTTT